The 31 T cell receptor beta chains given below trace back to one sample, sequenced in a study of T cell responses to AZD1222 COVID-19 vaccine. TCRdb's table, derived via immunoSEQ multiplex PCR, lists solely in-frame clones and lacks some. The sample records some 83,000 clones, around nine tenths being singletons. Sequencing was performed on peripheral blood, taken 28 days after the second AZD1222 dose. These receptors originate from an adult who received the AZD1222 COVID-19 vaccine.

J is TRBJ2-5 and V is TRBV6-5; a weak D match, TRBD1 (5 bases). The CDR3 is 14 residues long. CDR1 and CDR2 (germline): MNHEY, SVGAGI. V lost 8 bases and J 2 bases, leaving 15 bases between the germline ends. DNA of the CDR3: TGTGCCAGCTCTAGGGGCAGCTTACAAGAGACCCAGTACTTC. Protein: CASSRGSLQETQYF.

The J gene is TRBJ1-2, the V gene TRBV7-8; D is perhaps TRBD1 (6 bases). Looked up from germline, CDR1 is SGHVS and CDR2 is FQNEAQ. V lost 1 base and J lost 5, with 11 bases in between. The CDR3 spans 14 residues. This CDR3 is CASSLERTDYGYTF. Written as DNA, the CDR3 is TGTGCCAGCAGCTTAGAGAGGACAGATTATGGCTACACCTTC.

The J gene is TRBJ1-3, the V gene TRBV10-3, with D unclear. V was shortened by 8 bases and J by 4 bases, with 21 bases between the two germline ends. Germline assignment: CDR1 ENHRY and CDR2 SYGVKD. There are 16 residues in the CDR3. This chain's CDR3 is CAIGDRETGPGNTIYF. The DNA of the CDR3 is TGTGCCATCGGAGACCGGGAAACCGGGCCAGGAAACACCATATATTTT.

The V call is TRBV30, the J call TRBJ1-1; D may be TRBD1 (5 bases). The CDR3 is 14 residues long. Per the germline V gene, CDR1 is GTSNPN and CDR2 is SVGIG (reference sequence). The V gene lost 3 bases and the J gene lost 5 bases, with 16 bases spanning the gap. The CDR3 protein is CAWRGPGWGTEAFF. The DNA for the CDR3 is TGTGCCTGGAGAGGTCCAGGGTGGGGGACTGAAGCTTTCTTT.

The rearrangement links TRBV11-3 to TRBJ2-7, with D unclear. The CDR3 is 13 residues long. Trimming left V 6 bases short and J 3 bases short, with 12 bases between. Germline V gives CDR1 SGHNT, CDR2 YENEEA. This chain's CDR3 is CASSSTTNYEQYF. The DNA of the CDR3 is TGTGCCAGCAGTTCAACTACTAACTACGAGCAGTACTTC.

The CDR3 sequence is CASSLGVTGGAIYGYTF. CDR3 nucleotides: TGTGCCAGCAGCTTAGGGGTGACAGGGGGCGCAATCTATGGCTACACCTTC. The rearrangement links TRBV7-2 to TRBJ1-2; 10 bases line up with TRBD1. CDR3 length: 17 residues. With V trimmed by 1 base and J by 4 bases, 9 bases remained unmatched. Germline values: CDR1 SGHTA, CDR2 FQGNSA.

The chain is built from TRBV27 and TRBJ2-1; 9 bases align to TRBD2. The junction had 5 bases not matched to a gene; V was cut back by 5 bases and J by 3 bases. In germline, CDR1 is MNHEY, CDR2 SMNVEV (reference sequence). The CDR3 runs 15 residues. As DNA, the CDR3 is TGTGCCAGCAGTACGCGGGGGGGCCACTACAATGAGCAGTTCTTC. It encodes CASSTRGGHYNEQFF.

In nucleotides, the CDR3 is TGCGCCAGCAGCAGTAGCGGGCTCTACGAGCAGTACTTC. This codes for CASSSSGLYEQYF. This chain uses TRBV4-1 with TRBJ2-7; 7 bases fit TRBD2. The CDR3 consists of 13 residues. The J segment lost 3 bases and the V segment lost 5 bases, leaving 4 bases of the junction unmatched. The V gene's germline CDR1 is MGHRA and CDR2 YSYEKL.

J is TRBJ1-2 and V is TRBV29-1; tentatively, D is TRBD1 (6 bases). Germline V gives CDR1 SQVTM, CDR2 ANQGSEA. V lost 7 bases, J lost 4 bases, and 16 bases lay in between. This CDR3 contains 13 residues. The CDR3 region is CSGYGGQAYGYTF. The CDR3 DNA follows: TGCAGCGGTTACGGGGGGCAGGCCTATGGCTACACCTTC. Variable domain in full (rest from reference TRBV29-1 and TRBJ1-2): SAVISQKPSRDICQRGTSLTIQCQVDSQVTMMFWYRQQPGQSLTLIATANQGSEATYESGFVIDKFPISRPNLTFSTLTVSNMSPEDSSIYLCSGYGGQAYGYTFGSGTRLTVV.

This chain links TRBV4-1 with TRBJ1-1; D call uncertain. This CDR3 contains 12 residues. CDR1 is MGHRA, CDR2 YSYEKL, per germline. The V and J ends lost 4 bases and 8 bases respectively, with 11 bases between them. The CDR3: CASSLSGEEAFF. The CDR3 bases are TGCGCCAGCAGCCTATCCGGGGAGGAAGCTTTCTTT.

V usage is TRBV4-3 and J usage is TRBJ2-1, with 9 nucleotides matching TRBD2. Trimming took 0 bases from V and 1 from J; bases not matched to a gene: 7. Germline V gene lookup returns CDR1 LGHNA and CDR2 YSLEER. This CDR3 is built from 18 residues. CDR3 DNA sequence: TGCGCCAGCAGCCAAGATCTTATAGCGGGGGTGTCCTACAATGAGCAGTTCTTC. This sequence encodes CASSQDLIAGVSYNEQFF.

The rearrangement joins TRBV25-1 to TRBJ2-7; D possibly corresponds to TRBD1 (5 bases). Germline lookup yields CDR1 MGHDK and CDR2 SYGVNS. This CDR3 is built from 14 residues. The germline V and J ends were trimmed by 4 bases and 6 bases, with 16 bases remaining between them. Here the CDR3 reads CASSAAWKGSEQYF. The DNA for the CDR3 is TGTGCCAGCAGTGCGGCATGGAAGGGGTCCGAGCAGTACTTC.

The rearrangement uses TRBV4-3 and TRBJ2-1; D ambiguous. The CDR3 loop spans 14 amino acids. Trimming removed 3 bases at V and 6 bases at J, with 12 bases between. Germline-derived CDR1 and CDR2 are LGHNA and YSLEER. CDR3 region: CASSQGTDLNEQFF. CDR3 DNA: TGCGCCAGCAGCCAGGGAACGGATCTCAATGAGCAGTTCTTC.

The V call is TRBV6-6, the J call TRBJ2-7; 8 bases match TRBD2. Germline trimming cut 5 bases from V and 1 base from J; bases unmatched to any gene: 13. Germline V gene data show CDR1 as MNHNY and CDR2 as SVGAGI (reference sequence). CDR3 length: 17 amino acids. Here the CDR3 reads CASSLSHRLAMSYEQYF. The CDR3 nucleotides read TGTGCCAGCAGTCTCTCACACCGACTAGCGATGTCCTACGAGCAGTACTTC.

This clone was seen only once. This sequence joins TRBV5-6 and TRBJ1-1; tentative D call: TRBD1 (5 bases). CDR1 and CDR2 (germline): SGHDT, YYEEEE. The CDR3 is 13 residues long. V was shortened by 7 bases and J by 4 bases, with 14 bases between the two germline ends. CDR3 nucleotides: TGTGCCAGCCTCATTGTGGGGGGCACTGAAGCTTTCTTT. This sequence encodes CASLIVGGTEAFF.

The rearrangement joins TRBV30 to TRBJ1-3; D gene uncertain. This CDR3 region has 11 residues. Trimming removed 2 bases from V and 7 bases from J, with 6 bases in between. The V gene's germline CDR1 is GTSNPN and CDR2 SVGIG (reference sequence). The CDR3 DNA sequence: TGTGCCTGGAGTAAAAGGAACACCATATATTTT. It specifies CAWSKRNTIYF.

The DNA for the CDR3 is TGTGCCAGCAGTTACTCGGATCTGGTTAGCCCAATCGGGGAGCTGTTTTTT. Protein sequence: CASSYSDLVSPIGELFF. J is TRBJ2-2 and V is TRBV6-2 or TRBV6-3; D remains unclear. The V gene lost 0 bases and the J gene lost 7 bases, with 18 bases spanning the gap. Germline loops: CDR1 MNHEY, CDR2 SVGEGT. The length of the CDR3 is 17 residues.

The chain combines TRBV7-9 with TRBJ1-2; TRBD1 is a possible D gene (6 bases). The germline V and J ends were trimmed by 1 base and 4 bases, with 13 bases remaining between them. This CDR3 contains 15 residues. In germline, CDR1 is SEHNR, CDR2 FQNEAQ (reference sequence). Written as DNA, the CDR3 is TGTGCCAGCAGCTTAGGTGGTTCAGGGGCCTATGGCTACACCTTC. This codes for CASSLGGSGAYGYTF. Variable domain in full (rest from reference TRBV7-9 and TRBJ1-2): DTGVSQNPRHKITKRGQNVTFRCDPISEHNRLYWYRQTLGQGPEFLTYFQNEAQLEKSRLLSDRFSAERPKGSFSTLEIQRTEQGDSAMYLCASSLGGSGAYGYTFGSGTRLTVV.

The gene calls are TRBV6-1 and TRBJ1-2; D gene unclear. The CDR3 covers 14 residues. V lost 3 bases and J lost 2, with 10 bases in between. Germline values: CDR1 MNHNS, CDR2 SASEGT. The CDR3 DNA follows: TGTGCCAGCAGTGATGATATAGGGAACTATGGCTACACCTTC. Its protein is CASSDDIGNYGYTF.

This clone showed up just once. This sequence joins TRBV6-2 or TRBV6-3 and TRBJ2-6, with 9 bases matching TRBD1. CDR1 and CDR2 (germline): MNHEY, SVGEGT. The CDR3 totals 18 residues. Unmatched junction bases numbered 3, after V lost 0 bases and J lost 0 bases. The CDR3 sequence: CASSYSTGGFSGANVLTF. The CDR3 nucleotides are TGTGCCAGCAGTTACTCGACAGGGGGGTTCTCTGGGGCCAACGTCCTGACTTTC.

The chain has TRBV27 and TRBJ1-5, with D perhaps TRBD1 (6 bases). The CDR3 has 14 amino acids. The germline CDR1 and CDR2 sequences are MNHEY and SMNVEV (reference sequence). V was trimmed by 8 bases and J by 9 bases, leaving 20 bases between them. The DNA of the CDR3 is TGTGCCAGCGGGGGTGGAAACGGACAGAGGCCCCAGCATTTT. Amino acids: CASGGGNGQRPQHF.

V gene TRBV5-1 combines with J gene TRBJ1-1; 7 positions agree with TRBD1. Germline-derived CDR1 and CDR2 are SGHRS and YFSETQ. Trimming cost V 8 bases and J 4 bases; bases outside gene matches: 5. The CDR3 loop spans 12 amino acids. As DNA, the CDR3 is TGCGCCAGTAGGGGGCTAGTCACTGAAGCTTTCTTT. Protein product: CASRGLVTEAFF.

In its sample, this clone was seen once. The rearrangement joins TRBV11-2 to TRBJ2-7, with D maybe TRBD2 (6 bases). Trimming removed 1 base at V and 6 bases at J, with 19 bases between. The CDR3 contains 16 residues. The germline V gene has CDR1 SGHAT and CDR2 FQNNGV. The CDR3 nucleotides are TGTGCCAGCAGCTTAGTAAGCGGGCCACGCGGAGGCGAGCAGTACTTC. Its protein product is CASSLVSGPRGGEQYF. Drawing the rest from reference TRBV11-2 and TRBJ2-7, the complete variable domain is EAGVAQSPRYKIIEKRQSVAFWCNPISGHATLYWYQQILGQGPKLLIQFQNNGVVDDSQLPKDRFSAERLKGVDSTLKIQPAKLEDSAVYLCASSLVSGPRGGEQYFGPGTRLTVT.

The chain has TRBV5-6 and TRBJ2-3; D uncertain. The CDR3 is made up of 12 amino acids. Germline CDR1 is SGHDT and CDR2 is YYEEEE. Trimming stripped 4 bases from V and 6 bases from J, with 9 bases between. The CDR3 sequence is CASSPRSDTQYF. CDR3 in DNA: TGTGCCAGCAGCCCGCGTTCGGATACGCAGTATTTT.

This clone has a single count. The chain is built from TRBV6-5 and TRBJ2-3; D remains ambiguous. The V end lost 2 bases, the J end lost 6 bases, and 9 bases lay between the germline ends. Germline-derived CDR1 and CDR2 are MNHEY and SVGAGI. The CDR3 extends over 13 amino acids. The CDR3: CASSYLKKDTQYF. The CDR3 DNA sequence: TGTGCCAGCAGTTACCTCAAGAAGGATACGCAGTATTTT.

This clone was detected only a few times. The J gene is TRBJ2-3, the V gene TRBV6-2 or TRBV6-3, with D possibly being TRBD1 or TRBD2 (6 bases each). V dropped 4 bases and J dropped 0 bases, with 11 bases sitting between them. The V gene's germline CDR1 is MNHEY and CDR2 SVGEGT. The length of the CDR3 is 15 residues. The CDR3 here is CASSSGAASTDTQYF. CDR3 sequence (DNA): TGTGCCAGCAGTTCGGGGGCTGCTAGCACAGATACGCAGTATTTT.

The chain links TRBV5-8 to TRBJ2-2; a possible D gene is TRBD1 (6 bases). Germline V gene lookup returns CDR1 SGHTS and CDR2 YDEGEE. The CDR3 totals 17 residues. Trimming shortened V by 2 bases and J by 1 base, and 15 bases separated the two germline ends. CDR3 coding DNA: TGTGCCAGCAGCTTCAACAGGGCACGGGTGAACACCGGGGAGCTGTTTTTT. Translated, it gives CASSFNRARVNTGELFF.

This chain joins TRBV5-5 and TRBJ1-5; D is perhaps TRBD1 (6 bases). CDR1 and CDR2 from the germline V gene are SGHKS and YYEKEE (reference sequence). Between the trimmed V and J ends, which lost 4 bases and 0 bases, there was a span of 17 bases. This CDR3 region has 17 residues. The CDR3 loop reads CASSLRGDSYSNQPQHF. CDR3 in DNA: TGTGCCAGCAGCCTCAGGGGAGACAGTTATAGCAATCAGCCCCAGCATTTT.

This rearrangement joins TRBV5-1 to TRBJ1-6; tentatively, D is TRBD1 (5 bases). The CDR3 is 16 residues long. The V gene's germline CDR1 is SGHRS and CDR2 YFSETQ. V was trimmed by 0 bases and J by 7 bases, leaving 14 bases between them. The CDR3 nucleotides read TGCGCCAGCAGCTTGGAGGGGAGGGGAAGGAATTCACCCCTCCACTTT. Amino acid sequence: CASSLEGRGRNSPLHF.

This CDR3 reads CASSLKVLYGYTF. CDR3 in DNA: TGTGCCAGCAGCTTAAAGGTTCTTTATGGCTACACCTTC. The V and J genes are TRBV7-9 and TRBJ1-2, with D hard to call. V shed 2 bases and J shed 5 bases, with 9 bases lying between them. The CDR3 has 13 residues. Germline loops: CDR1 SEHNR, CDR2 FQNEAQ (reference sequence). The full variable domain, in which reference TRBV7-9 and TRBJ1-2 provide the parts outside the CDR3, is DTGVSQNPRHKITKRGQNVTFRCDPISEHNRLYWYRQTLGQGPEFLTYFQNEAQLEKSRLLSDRFSAERPKGSFSTLEIQRTEQGDSAMYLCASSLKVLYGYTFGSGTRLTVV.

Written as DNA, the CDR3 is TGTGCCAGCAGCTTTAGTGGACCCCGGGTGGACTATGGCTACACCTTC. Protein sequence: CASSFSGPRVDYGYTF. The J gene is TRBJ1-2, the V gene TRBV7-9; D not resolved. Germline assignment: CDR1 SEHNR and CDR2 FQNEAQ (reference sequence). Between the trimmed V and J ends, which lost 3 bases and 3 bases, there was a span of 17 bases. This CDR3 has 16 residues.